Shown below are 5 T cell receptor beta chains from a single sample sequenced in a study of a mutant IDH1 vaccine in newly diagnosed glioma (dated by TCRdb to the early 2020s). Read against the paper, the sample's time point label means: week 23, last vaccination. Each vaccine dose was 300 ug of a 20-mer mutant IDH1 peptide in Montanide, given subcutaneously with topical imiquimod. Library prep was done by the immunoSEQ multiplex PCR assay. The immuneACCESS repertoire file appears here via TCRdb, limited to in-frame rearrangements. These files lack a portion of the clones; in checked studies, under half of the deficit traces to unresolved V genes, and the cause of the others is not known. A total of around 80,000 clones appear in this sample, more than 70% of them only once. The leading ten clones occupy approximately 0.8% of the sample. These receptors' antigens are unknown. The sample in question was PBMCs, obtained from a glioma patient whose treatment included an IDH1 peptide vaccine. These receptors came from a woman in her 50s with glioma.

V is TRBV7-9 and J is TRBJ2-1; D is unresolved. Germline CDR1 and CDR2: SEHNR and FQNEAQ (reference sequence). With 6 bases removed from V and 1 base from J, the gap between germline ends came to 16 bases. The CDR3 is 16 residues long. The CDR3 DNA reads TGTGCCAGCAGGCTGCCCCCGACCCATTCCTACAATGAGCAGTTCTTC. This gives the protein CASRLPPTHSYNEQFF.

This chain links TRBV5-1 with TRBJ2-7; TRBD2 aligns across 11 bases. V lost 5 bases and J lost 2; bases outside the gene matches: 6. Germline V gives CDR1 SGHRS, CDR2 YFSETQ. There are 15 residues in the CDR3. CDR3 loop: CASREGTSGTYEQYF. Written as DNA, the CDR3 is TGCGCCAGCAGAGAGGGGACTAGCGGAACCTACGAGCAGTACTTC.

The J gene is TRBJ1-6, the V gene TRBV27; D might be TRBD1 (5 bases). The germline V gene has CDR1 MNHEY and CDR2 SMNVEV (reference sequence). Between the trimmed V and J ends, which lost 6 bases and 2 bases, there was a span of 14 bases. The CDR3 spans 16 residues. Here the CDR3 reads CASSQGRTAYNSPLHF. The CDR3 bases are TGTGCCAGCAGCCAGGGACGGACTGCCTATAATTCACCCCTCCACTTT.

The chain links TRBV9 to TRBJ2-2; no definite D call. Between the trimmed V and J ends, which lost 2 bases and 4 bases, there was a span of 6 bases. This CDR3 is built from 13 residues. Germline CDR1 is SGDLS and CDR2 is YYNGEE. DNA for the CDR3: TGTGCCAGCAGCGTCAGACCCACCGGGGAGCTGTTTTTT. Its translation: CASSVRPTGELFF.

The V and J genes are TRBV30 and TRBJ1-3, with D hard to call. There are 16 residues in the CDR3. Trimming stripped 4 bases from V and 2 bases from J, with 18 bases between. Germline values: CDR1 GTSNPN, CDR2 SVGIG (reference sequence). The CDR3 DNA is TGTGCCTGGACACCCCCTAGAACGGCCCCTGGAAACACCATATATTTT. Its translation: CAWTPPRTAPGNTIYF.